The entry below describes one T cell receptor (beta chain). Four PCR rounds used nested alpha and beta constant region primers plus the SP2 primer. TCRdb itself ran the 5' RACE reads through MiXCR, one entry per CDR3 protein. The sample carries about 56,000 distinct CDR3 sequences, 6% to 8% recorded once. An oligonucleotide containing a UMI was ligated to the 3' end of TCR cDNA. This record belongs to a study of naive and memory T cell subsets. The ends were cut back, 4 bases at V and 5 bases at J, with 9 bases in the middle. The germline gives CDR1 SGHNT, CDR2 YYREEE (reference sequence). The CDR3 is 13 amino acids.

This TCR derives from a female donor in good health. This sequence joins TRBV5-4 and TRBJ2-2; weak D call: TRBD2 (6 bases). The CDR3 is CASSGEATGELFF. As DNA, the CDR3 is TGTGCCAGCAGCGGGGAGGCGACCGGGGAGCTGTTTTTT.